The rows below give T cell receptor beta chains drawn from one sample of a study of blood T cell repertoires in COVID-19. TCRdb's copy holds only in-frame clones and misses some; the assay was immunoSEQ multiplex PCR. This table holds hundreds of thousands of clones, around nine tenths found once. The sequenced material came from PBMCs or T cells enriched from blood (not recorded which). Receptors were obtained from a man between 60 and 75 years old who had recovered from COVID-19. Each CDR3 is given with its conserved first and last residue. D genes are given only for firm matches. Rows give clone size only sometimes, using once, few, many, or a class for an expanded clone.

cdr3_aa cdr3_nt clone_size j_call v_call d_call
CSVAPGTGNTEAFF TGCAGCGTCGCCCCCGGGACAGGGAACACTGAAGCTTTCTTT . TRBJ1-1 TRBV29-1 TRBD1
CASSSPRTSPSGANVLTF TGTGCCAGCAGTTCACCAAGGACAAGCCCCTCTGGGGCCAACGTCCTGACTTTC . TRBJ2-6 TRBV27 .
CASSRTGTSGTRGSYEQYF TGCGCCAGCAGCCGGACCGGGACTAGCGGGACCCGGGGATCCTACGAGCAGTACTTC . TRBJ2-7 TRBV4-1 TRBD2
CASSRTGGWGGELFF TGTGCCAGCAGTAGGACTGGCGGGTGGGGCGGGGAGCTGTTTTTT . TRBJ2-2 TRBV9 .
CASTTLTGGATEAFF TGTGCCAGCACCACCTTGACAGGGGGGGCCACTGAAGCTTTCTTT once TRBJ1-1 TRBV2 TRBD1
CASSLGGLTRQETQYF TGTGCCAGCAGCTTGGGGGGGCTAACGAGGCAAGAGACCCAGTACTTC . TRBJ2-5 TRBV5-4 .
CASSKREATNEKLFF TGTGCCAGCTCAAAGAGGGAGGCAACTAATGAAAAACTGTTTTTT . TRBJ1-4 TRBV2 .
CASRGQGSGNTIYF TGTGCCAGCAGAGGACAGGGGTCCGGAAACACCATATATTTT . TRBJ1-3 TRBV28 TRBD1
CASSLLSGRYEQYF TGTGCCAGCAGCTTGTTGAGCGGGAGATACGAGCAGTACTTC . TRBJ2-7 TRBV11-3 TRBD2
CASGGTGGRDEQFF TGTGCCAGCGGCGGGACAGGGGGACGGGATGAGCAGTTCTTC . TRBJ2-1 TRBV2 TRBD1
CASTPRVEADTDTQYF TGTGCCAGTACCCCACGCGTGGAGGCCGACACAGATACGCAGTATTTT . TRBJ2-3 TRBV3-1/TRBV3-2 .
CASSLGQGGTGFWTEAFF TGTGCCAGCAGCTTAGGTCAAGGGGGGACAGGGTTTTGGACTGAAGCTTTCTTT once TRBJ1-1 TRBV7-6 TRBD1
CAWSTGSLYNEQFF TGTGCCTGGAGTACGGGAAGCCTCTACAATGAGCAGTTCTTC . TRBJ2-1 TRBV30 .
CASSLQLGPDTQYF TGTGCCAGCAGCTTGCAACTGGGCCCAGATACGCAGTATTTT once TRBJ2-3 TRBV5-5 .
CASSERPNGISPLHF TGTGCCAGCAGTGAACGACCGAACGGGATTTCACCCCTCCACTTT . TRBJ1-6 TRBV6-1 .
CASRLTENTEAFF TGTGCCAGCAGGTTGACAGAGAACACTGAAGCTTTCTTT . TRBJ1-1 TRBV6-5 .
CASSARGSGRRYGYTF TGTGCCAGCAGCGCAAGAGGGTCGGGCAGACGTTATGGCTACACCTTC . TRBJ1-2 TRBV9 .
CASSRSTGPTEAFF TGTGCCAGCAGCCGATCGACAGGCCCGACGGAAGCTTTCTTT . TRBJ1-1 TRBV3-1/TRBV3-2 .
CASSRQDRGQAFF TGTGCCAGCAGCCGTCAGGACAGGGGGCAGGCTTTCTTT few TRBJ1-1 TRBV7-9 TRBD1
CASSVDRERTEAFF TGTGCCAGCAGCGTAGACAGGGAAAGGACTGAAGCTTTCTTT . TRBJ1-1 TRBV9 .
CASSFQNSGANVLTF TGTGCCAGCAGTTTTCAGAACTCTGGGGCCAACGTCCTGACTTTC once TRBJ2-6 TRBV28 .
CASGDRVGEQYF TGTGCCAGCGGCGACAGGGTTGGAGAGCAGTACTTC . TRBJ2-7 TRBV18 TRBD1
CASSPLGTGPHNEQFF TGTGCCAGCTCACCGCTCGGGACAGGACCTCACAATGAGCAGTTCTTC . TRBJ2-1 TRBV18 TRBD1
CASSIGGQRRETQYF TGTGCCAGTAGTATAGGGGGCCAAAGACGAGAGACCCAGTACTTC . TRBJ2-5 TRBV19 .
CATRTGKAYF TGTGCCACCCGGACAGGTAAAGCGTACTTC . TRBJ2-7 TRBV21-1 .
CARSLAGIGGWSGEQYF TGTGCCAGAAGCTTGGCCGGGATTGGCGGGTGGTCTGGGGAGCAGTACTTC . TRBJ2-7 TRBV5-3 .
CASGLSTSGRANEQFF TGTGCTAGTGGTTTGTCAACTAGCGGGAGGGCCAATGAGCAGTTCTTC . TRBJ2-1 TRBV12-5 TRBD2
CASSLGQGAEQYF TGTGCCAGCTCACTGGGACAGGGGGCCGAGCAGTACTTC . TRBJ2-7 TRBV18 TRBD1
CASAPGGPANYGYTF TGTGCCAGCGCCCCTGGAGGACCAGCTAACTATGGCTACACCTTC few TRBJ1-2 TRBV2 .
CASRDLYNEQFF TGCGCCAGCAGGGACTTATACAATGAGCAGTTCTTC . TRBJ2-1 TRBV10-2 .
CASSRWTGNTDTQYF TGTGCCAGCAGCCGGTGGACAGGGAACACAGATACGCAGTATTTT . TRBJ2-3 TRBV4-2 TRBD1
CASSTRGWDNEQFF TGTGCCAGCTCTACACGGGGGTGGGACAATGAGCAGTTCTTC once TRBJ2-1 TRBV19 .
CASSPDRTNQYF TGTGCCAGCTCACCTGATCGGACAAACCAGTACTTC . TRBJ2-5 TRBV18 .
CASSLFLAGQGNSPLHF TGTGCCAGCAGCTTATTCCTCGCGGGACAGGGTAATTCACCCCTCCACTTT . TRBJ1-6 TRBV7-2 TRBD1
CASSPRTVDTQYF TGTGCCAGCTCACCGAGGACAGTGGATACGCAGTATTTT once TRBJ2-3 TRBV18 .
CASSSAGTGAYEQYF TGTGCCAGCAGCTCAGCAGGGACAGGGGCCTACGAGCAGTACTTC once TRBJ2-7 TRBV11-3 TRBD1
CASTEASGNTDTQYF TGTGCCAGCACCGAGGCTAGCGGCAACACAGATACGCAGTATTTT . TRBJ2-3 TRBV25-1 TRBD2
CASSRGQQETQYF TGTGCCAGCAGCCGAGGACAGCAAGAGACCCAGTACTTC . TRBJ2-5 TRBV12-3/TRBV12-4 .
CATSDLGLSYEQYF TGTGCCACCAGTGATTTGGGGCTTAGCTACGAGCAGTACTTC . TRBJ2-7 TRBV24-1 .
CASSYAGGGSNQPQHF TGTGCCAGCAGCTACGCAGGGGGAGGCAGCAATCAGCCCCAGCATTTT . TRBJ1-5 TRBV5-8 TRBD1
CASSYPGTTTYEQYF TGTGCCAGCAGCTACCCAGGGACAACCACCTACGAGCAGTACTTC . TRBJ2-7 TRBV3-1/TRBV3-2 .
CATSDLGSGAADTQYF TGTGCCACCAGTGATTTAGGTAGCGGGGCCGCAGATACGCAGTATTTT once TRBJ2-3 TRBV24-1 TRBD2
CASSADRGLSYEQYF TGTGCCAGCAGCGCGGACAGGGGGCTTTCCTACGAGCAGTACTTC few TRBJ2-7 TRBV11-2 TRBD1
CASSDRTGGYEQYF TGTGCCAGCAGTGACCGGACAGGGGGCTACGAGCAGTACTTC . TRBJ2-7 TRBV2 TRBD1
CASSQRTGGLETQYF TGTGCCAGCAGTCAACGGACAGGGGGATTAGAGACCCAGTACTTC once TRBJ2-5 TRBV3-1/TRBV3-2 TRBD1